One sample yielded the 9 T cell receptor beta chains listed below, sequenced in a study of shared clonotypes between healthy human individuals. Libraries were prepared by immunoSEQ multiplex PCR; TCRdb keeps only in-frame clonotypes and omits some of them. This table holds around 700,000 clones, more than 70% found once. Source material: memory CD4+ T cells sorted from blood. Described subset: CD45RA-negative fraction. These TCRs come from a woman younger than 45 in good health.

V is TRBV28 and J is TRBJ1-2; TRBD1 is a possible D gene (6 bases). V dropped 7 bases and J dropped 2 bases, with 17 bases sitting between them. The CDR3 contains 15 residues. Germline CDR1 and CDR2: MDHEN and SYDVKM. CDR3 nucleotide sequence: TGTGCCAGCACCTCCCGGGGGCGCGGAAACTATGGCTACACCTTC. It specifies CASTSRGRGNYGYTF.

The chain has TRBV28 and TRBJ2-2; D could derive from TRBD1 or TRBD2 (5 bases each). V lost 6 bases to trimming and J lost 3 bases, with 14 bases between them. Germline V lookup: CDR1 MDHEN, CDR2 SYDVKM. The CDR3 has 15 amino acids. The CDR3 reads CASRGTPGDTGELFF. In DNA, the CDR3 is TGTGCCAGCAGGGGGACCCCTGGAGACACCGGGGAGCTGTTTTTT.

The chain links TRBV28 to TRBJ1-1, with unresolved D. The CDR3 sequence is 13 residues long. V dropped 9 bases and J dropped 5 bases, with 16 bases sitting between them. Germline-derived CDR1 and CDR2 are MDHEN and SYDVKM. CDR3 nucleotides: TGTGCCAGTGACGCGGACCGTGGGACTGAAGCTTTCTTT. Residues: CASDADRGTEAFF. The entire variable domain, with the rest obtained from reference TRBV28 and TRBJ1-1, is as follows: DVKVTQSSRYLVKRTGEKVFLECVQDMDHENMFWYRQDPGLGLRLIYFSYDVKMKEKGDIPEGYSVSREKKERFSLILESASTNQTSMYLCASDADRGTEAFFGQGTRLTVV.

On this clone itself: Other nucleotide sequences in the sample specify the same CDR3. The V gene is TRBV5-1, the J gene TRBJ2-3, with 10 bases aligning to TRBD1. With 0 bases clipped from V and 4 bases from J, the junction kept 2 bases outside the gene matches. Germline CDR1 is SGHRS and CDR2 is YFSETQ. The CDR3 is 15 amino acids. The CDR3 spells CASSLGQGAADTQYF. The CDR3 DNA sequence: TGCGCCAGCAGCTTGGGACAGGGGGCCGCAGATACGCAGTATTTT.

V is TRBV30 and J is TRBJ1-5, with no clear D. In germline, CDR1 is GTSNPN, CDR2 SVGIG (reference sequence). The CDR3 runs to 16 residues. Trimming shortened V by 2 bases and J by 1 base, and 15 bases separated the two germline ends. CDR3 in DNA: TGTGCCTGGAGTCCCCGGACCGTGATCAGCAATCAGCCCCAGCATTTT. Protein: CAWSPRTVISNQPQHF. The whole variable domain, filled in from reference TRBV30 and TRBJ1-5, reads SQTIHQWPATLVQPVGSPLSLECTVEGTSNPNLYWYRQAAGRGLQLLFYSVGIGQISSEVPQNLSASRPQDRQFILSSKKLLLSDSGFYLCAWSPRTVISNQPQHFGDGTRLSIL.

The CDR3 spells CATGWGDTEAFF. The CDR3 nucleotides are TGTGCCACAGGATGGGGAGACACTGAAGCTTTCTTT. The chain joins TRBV6-1 to TRBJ1-1, with D uncertain. The germline V gene has CDR1 MNHNS and CDR2 SASEGT. Trimming removed 10 bases from V and 3 bases from J, with 12 bases in between. The CDR3 sequence is 12 residues long.

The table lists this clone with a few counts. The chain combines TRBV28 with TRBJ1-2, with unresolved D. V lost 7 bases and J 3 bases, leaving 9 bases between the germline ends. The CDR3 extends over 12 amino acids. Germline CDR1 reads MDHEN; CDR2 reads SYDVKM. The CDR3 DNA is TGTGCCAGCAACGTGGCGGACTATGGCTACACCTTC. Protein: CASNVADYGYTF.

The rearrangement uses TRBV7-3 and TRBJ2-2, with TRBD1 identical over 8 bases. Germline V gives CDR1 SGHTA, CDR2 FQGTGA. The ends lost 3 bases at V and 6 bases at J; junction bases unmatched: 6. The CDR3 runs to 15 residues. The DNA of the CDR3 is TGTGCCAGCAGCTTGCAGGGGGCTTTACCCGGGGAGCTGTTTTTT. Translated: CASSLQGALPGELFF. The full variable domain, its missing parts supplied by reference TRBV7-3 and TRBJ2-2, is GAGVSQTPSNKVTEKGKYVELRCDPISGHTALYWYRQSLGQGPEFLIYFQGTGAADDSGLPNDRFFAVRPEGSVSTLKIQRTERGDSAVYLCASSLQGALPGELFFGEGSRLTVL.

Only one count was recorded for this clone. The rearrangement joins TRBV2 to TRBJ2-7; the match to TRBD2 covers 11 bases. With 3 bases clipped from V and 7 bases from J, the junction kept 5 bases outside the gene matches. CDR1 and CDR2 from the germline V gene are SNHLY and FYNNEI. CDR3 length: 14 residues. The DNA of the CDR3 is TGTGCCAGCAGTGATAGGGTAGCGGGAGGGGAGCAGTACTTC. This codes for CASSDRVAGGEQYF. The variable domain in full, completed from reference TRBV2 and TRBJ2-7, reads EPEVTQTPSHQVTQMGQEVILRCVPISNHLYFYWYRQILGQKVEFLVSFYNNEISEKSEIFDDQFSVERPDGSNFTLKIRSTKLEDSAMYFCASSDRVAGGEQYFGPGTRLTVT.